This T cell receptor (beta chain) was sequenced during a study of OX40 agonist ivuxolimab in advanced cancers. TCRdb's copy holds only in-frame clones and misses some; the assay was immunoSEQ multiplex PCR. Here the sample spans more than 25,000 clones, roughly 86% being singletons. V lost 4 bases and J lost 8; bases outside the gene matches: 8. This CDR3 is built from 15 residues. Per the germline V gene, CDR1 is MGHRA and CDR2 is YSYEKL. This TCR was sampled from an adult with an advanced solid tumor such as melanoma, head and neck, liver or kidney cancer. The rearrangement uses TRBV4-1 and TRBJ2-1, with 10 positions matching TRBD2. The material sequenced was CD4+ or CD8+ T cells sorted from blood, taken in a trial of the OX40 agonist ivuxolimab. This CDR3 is CASSLRERGGDEQFF. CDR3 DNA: TGCGCCAGCAGCCTCCGGGAGCGGGGGGGGGATGAGCAGTTCTTC.